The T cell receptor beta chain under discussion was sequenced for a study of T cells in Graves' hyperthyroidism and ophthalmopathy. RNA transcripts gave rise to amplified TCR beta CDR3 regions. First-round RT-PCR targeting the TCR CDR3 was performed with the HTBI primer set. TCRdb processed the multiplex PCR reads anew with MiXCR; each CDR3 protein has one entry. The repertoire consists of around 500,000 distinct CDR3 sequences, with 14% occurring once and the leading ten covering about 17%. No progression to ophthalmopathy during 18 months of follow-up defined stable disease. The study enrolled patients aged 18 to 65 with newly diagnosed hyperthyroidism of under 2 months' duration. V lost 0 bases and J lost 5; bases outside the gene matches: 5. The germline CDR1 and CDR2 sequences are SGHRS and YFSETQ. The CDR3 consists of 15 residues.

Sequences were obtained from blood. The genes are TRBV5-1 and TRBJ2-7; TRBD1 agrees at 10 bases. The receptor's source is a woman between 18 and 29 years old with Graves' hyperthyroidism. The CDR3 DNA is TGCGCCAGCAGCTTGGGACAGGGGGCGCAGCACGAGCAGTACGTC. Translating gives CASSLGQGAQHEQYV.